The clone carrying this TCR beta chain has just a few counts. This entry comes from a study of blood T cells in healthy people across ages. The CDR3 consists of 16 residues. V was clipped by 0 bases and J by 2 bases, with 16 bases between them. Germline CDR1 DFQATT, CDR2 SNEGSKA (reference sequence). The authors ran a second PCR of about 7 to 12 cycles using a sample-barcoded 5' primer and a J-beta primer mix. TCRdb independently ran MiXCR on the 5' RACE reads; one entry per CDR3 protein. This sample yields 650,000 to 1,000,000 distinct CDR3 sequences, of which about 37% are seen a single time; 13% belongs to the top ten.

Sequenced: blood. V usage is TRBV20-1 and J usage is TRBJ1-1; D gene unclear. The source is a man between 18 and 29 years old in good health. CDR3 amino acids: CSARDRATMGNTEAFF. The CDR3 DNA reads TGCAGTGCTAGAGATCGAGCAACCATGGGCAACACTGAAGCTTTCTTT.